This TCR beta chain was identified during a study of blood T cell repertoires in COVID-19. Method: immunoSEQ multiplex PCR; TCRdb's copy keeps in-frame clones and lacks some. The sample includes 250,000 to 400,000 clones, roughly 90% of them seen just once. Germline V gene lookup returns CDR1 SGHAT and CDR2 FQNNGV. The CDR3 is made up of 18 amino acids. J was trimmed by 5 bases and V by 3 bases; bases with no gene match: 8. The chain combines TRBV11-2 with TRBJ2-1; TRBD2 aligns across 15 bases. The TCR originated in a woman aged 25 to 39 with COVID-19, enrolled during active disease. The sequencing sample was made of peripheral blood. CDR3 in amino acids: CASSFGTSGRRSHNEQFF. The CDR3 nucleotides read TGTGCCAGCAGCTTCGGGACTAGCGGGAGGCGTAGCCACAATGAGCAGTTCTTC.